This T cell receptor beta chain stems from a study of PD-1 blockade in classical Hodgkin lymphoma. The patients all showed relapse after autologous stem cell transplantation, while their brentuximab vedotin exposure varied. Clones were sequenced by immunoSEQ multiplex PCR, and TCRdb holds only the in-frame ones, with some missing. Of 20,000 to 30,000 clones listed, around 64% are singletons. The V gene end was trimmed by 4 bases and the J gene end by 7 bases; junction bases not matched to a gene: 12. Germline V gene lookup returns CDR1 MDHEN and CDR2 SYDVKM. The CDR3 sequence is 15 residues long. This sample comprised peripheral blood mononuclear cells (PBMCs), obtained before the second cycle of nivolumab. The genes are TRBV28 and TRBJ2-7; 8 bases fit TRBD1. The receptor comes from a human donor with classical Hodgkin lymphoma. The CDR3 DNA is TGTGCCAGCAGTTATATACAGGGGGTATTGAGGGAGCAGTACTTC. Residues: CASSYIQGVLREQYF.